This T cell receptor (beta chain) was recovered during a study of blood T cell repertoires in COVID-19. While infection was still active, Seattle patients were enrolled and then followed longitudinally. CDR3 length: 13 residues. Germline loops: CDR1 MNHEY, CDR2 SVGAGI. Trimming stripped 0 bases from V and 12 bases from J, with 9 bases between. Study processing details: Estimation of nucleated cell counts was performed using reference gene primer amplification. Produced via immunoSEQ multiplex PCR; TCRdb's table is partial and in-frame only. V, J and clone size reflect that table, while D and trimming were determined from the DNA. The repertoire consists of about 130,000 clones, with roughly four fifths occurring once and the leading ten covering roughly 17%.

The sequence was obtained from a young man with COVID-19, enrolled during active disease. V usage is TRBV6-5 and J usage is TRBJ1-6, with D perhaps TRBD1 (5 bases). The source material was peripheral blood. CDR3 residues: CASSYSTARPLHF. The CDR3 nucleotides are TGTGCCAGCAGTTACTCGACAGCTAGACCCCTCCACTTT.